This T cell receptor beta chain is drawn from a study of T cells in women clearing cervical HPV infection (dated by TCRdb to 2016 to 2019). In terms of the full investigation: The cases were about two dozen women with histologically confirmed HPV16-related CIN3 or worse, and 2 of those women had invasive cancers. Controls were 25 women whose single incident HPV16 infection cleared within 12 months without precancer or cancer developing. Blood from cases was collected at the visit where the lesion was first found, while blood from controls was collected once the infection could no longer be detected. Among cases, blood sampling came a median of about 150 days after lesion detection, with an interquartile range of roughly 90 to 230 days. Because only a few women had HLA typing data, the possibility that HLA type acted as a confounder could not be ruled out. Nested within Costa Rica's Guanacaste HPV Natural History Study, an exploratory proof-of-principle case-control study compared TCR repertoires across cervical HPV16 outcomes. Cases and controls were matched on year of sample collection and on age within five years. Cases had a median age of approximately 32 years compared with under 40 for controls, and baseline characteristics showed no significant differences between the groups. In the parent cohort, 9,500 to 13,000 women aged 18 or older were enrolled in Guanacaste, Costa Rica, during about 1993 to 1994 and then followed for six to eight years. Five blinded duplicates per group were added as quality controls, giving around 60 samples: some 50 participants and ten or so replicates. Study-wide conclusions, independent of this receptor: Because the number of T cells per sample was unknown, the richness differences could reflect varying T-cell content rather than repertoire biology. Random forest classifiers combining richness and V gene abundances distinguished cases from controls with an estimated AUC of roughly 0.83. Across sequencing depths, CIN3+ cases showed significantly higher TCR repertoire richness than controls, but evenness did not differ between the groups. The cross-sectional design could not show whether the associations came before the infection or were a result of it, and neither effector/memory subsets nor HPV-specific T cells were isolated. Cases had lower TRBV6-7 relative abundance than controls (about 0.1% versus 0.15%; Bonferroni P = 0.0008).

Measured from the cysteine to the phenylalanine, the CDR3 is 15 residues long. The DNA shown is the part of the CDR3 that was read: 36 bases, in frame from base 1. V has 6 bases trimmed and J has 1 base trimmed; junction bases matching no gene number 6. Looking up the germline V gene (reference sequence) yields CDR1 DFQATT and CDR2 SNEGSKA. Every participant had a single incident cervical HPV16 infection, and women with prevalent HPV16 infections were excluded. Cervical HPV DNA was detected with MY09/MY11 PCR, and genotyping was done with dot-blot hybridization. Around 15 mL of heparinized blood were centrifuged, and the buffy coat was split into aliquots, frozen at -30 degrees C, and then kept at -80 degrees C. QIAGEN kits were used to extract genomic DNA from buffy coat specimens. In the case of this clone: Its antigen specificity is not known. The sequenced fragment ends 3 residues before the CDR3 boundary, so the rest is inferred from the germline J gene.

The immunoSEQ assay used multiplex PCR to amplify TCR beta CDR3 regions from an average of about 1.1 ug of genomic DNA per sample. To correct primer bias, the assay used a complete synthetic TCR repertoire to set an amplification baseline. The amplicons were sequenced using the Illumina platform. The original pipeline was this. Sequences were error-corrected by clustering with frequency ratios and a modified nearest-neighbor algorithm and were then analyzed in the immunoSEQ Analyzer with IMGT gene definitions. At each rarefaction depth, TCR richness and evenness were averaged across 20 rarefaction repeats, and samples with fewer sequences than that depth were excluded. Wilcoxon rank sum tests with FDR correction were used to compare relative abundances of V, D and J genes between the groups. For the blinded duplicates, the intraclass correlation was approximately 96% for TCR richness and averaged roughly 75% across about 67 gene segments. Here the immuneACCESS table is served through TCRdb, limited to in-frame sequences with V and J called. Missing clones are a known gap in these copies; in checked studies unresolved V genes cover under half, and the rest lacks a known reason. V, J and clone size were drawn from that table, and D and trimming were deduced from the DNA. This sample's listing comprises under 40,000 clones. About 4% of the sample belongs to the ten largest clones.

Sequencing input: blood buffy coat. The chain joins TRBV20-1 to TRBJ2-3; TRBD2 lines up with 11 middle nucleotides. This clonotype was sampled from a woman aged 18-70 years with a cervical HPV16 infection that either progressed to CIN3+ or cleared (not recorded which). The sequenced CDR3 bases are TGCAGTGCGATCCGTAGCGGGAGGGGCACAGATACG. The resulting protein is CSAIRSGRGTDT. The full CDR3 sequence reads CSAIRSGRGTDTQYF.